A selection of T cell receptor beta chains follows, all from one sample in a study of cytomegalovirus exposure and HLA in healthy donors. TCRdb keeps only in-frame clones here, not all; method: immunoSEQ multiplex PCR. The table has some 180,000 clones, 65% to 80% seen once. The specimen was PBMCs. These receptors originate from a woman aged 25 to 39 in good health and CMV-seropositive. Both conserved end residues are part of each CDR3. D genes are given only for firm matches. Where a row states a size, it is once, few, many or the class of an expanded clone; other rows omit it.

cdr3_aa	cdr3_nt	clone_size	j_call	d_call	v_call
CASSEKVGDIASPLHF	TGCGCCAGCAGCGAGAAAGTAGGGGACATAGCTTCACCCCTCCACTTT	.	TRBJ1-6	.	TRBV4-3
CATSRDLGYEQYF	TGTGCCACCAGCAGAGATCTAGGCTACGAGCAGTACTTC	.	TRBJ2-7	.	TRBV15
CASSSRDRGYNSPLHF	TGTGCCAGCAGCTCCCGGGACAGGGGTTATAATTCACCCCTCCACTTT	once	TRBJ1-6	TRBD1	TRBV9
CASSPAATRSDEQYF	TGCGCCAGCAGCCCCGCGGCGACGCGCTCCGACGAGCAGTACTTC	.	TRBJ2-7	.	TRBV5-1
CASSLQGADTQYF	TGTGCTAGCAGCTTGCAGGGGGCAGATACGCAGTATTTT	.	TRBJ2-3	TRBD1	TRBV5-6
CASSPPGASGIYEQYF	TGTGCCAGCAGTCCCCCCGGGGCTAGCGGCATCTACGAGCAGTACTTC	.	TRBJ2-7	TRBD2	TRBV28
CASSGMGQVNEQYF	TGTGCCAGCAGTGGTATGGGACAGGTTAACGAGCAGTACTTC	.	TRBJ2-7	TRBD1	TRBV25-1
CASSVGVLAGGLVGELFF	TGTGCCAGCAGCGTAGGTGTTCTGGCGGGGGGCCTAGTAGGGGAGCTGTTTTTT	few	TRBJ2-2	TRBD2	TRBV9
CASTFLADEQFF	TGTGCCAGCACCTTCTTGGCCGATGAGCAGTTCTTC	.	TRBJ2-1	.	TRBV7-9
CASSPLDRAGKLFF	TGTGCCAGCAGCCCCCTGGACAGGGCTGGAAAACTGTTTTTT	.	TRBJ1-4	TRBD1	TRBV11-2
CASSLALSSGNTIYF	TGTGCCAGCAGCTTAGCGTTGAGCTCTGGAAACACCATATATTTT	.	TRBJ1-3	.	TRBV7-2
CASSMGPGGSLAQHF	TGTGCCAGCAGCATGGGACCCGGAGGGTCTTTAGCCCAGCATTTT	.	TRBJ1-5	.	TRBV7-9
CASSSGGLVPTGELFF	TGTGCCAGCAGCTCAGGGGGCCTCGTCCCCACCGGGGAGCTGTTTTTT	.	TRBJ2-2	TRBD1	TRBV13
CAISERGQLSGNTIYF	TGTGCCATCAGTGAGAGAGGGCAGCTCTCTGGAAACACCATATATTTT	.	TRBJ1-3	.	TRBV10-3
CASSLRKGRLNSPLHF	TGTGCCAGCAGTTTGCGGAAGGGGAGGCTTAATTCACCCCTCCACTTT	.	TRBJ1-6	.	TRBV28
CASSLGGENTF	TGCGCCAGCAGCCTCGGGGGAGAGAACACCTTC	few	TRBJ1-2	.	TRBV4-3
CASSGVGDEQFF	TGCGCCAGCTCAGGGGTGGGGGATGAGCAGTTCTTC	.	TRBJ2-1	.	TRBV5-1
CASSLTGLETQYF	TGTGCCAGCAGCTTGACAGGATTAGAGACCCAGTACTTC	once	TRBJ2-5	.	TRBV5-6
CASSDGGADTQYF	TGCGCCAGCAGTGACGGGGGAGCAGATACGCAGTATTTT	.	TRBJ2-3	.	TRBV10-1
CASSPGLAGNEQFF	TGTGCCAGTAGTCCAGGACTAGCGGGCAATGAGCAGTTCTTC	once	TRBJ2-1	TRBD2	TRBV19
CASSYSSGPTDTQYF	TGTGCCAGCAGTTACTCGAGTGGGCCCACAGATACGCAGTATTTT	once	TRBJ2-3	.	TRBV6-6
CSVAAGDTYEQYF	TGCAGCGTTGCGGCAGGGGATACCTACGAGCAGTACTTC	.	TRBJ2-7	.	TRBV29-1
CASSQDPSKGWTEAFF	TGCGCCAGCAGCCAAGACCCCAGTAAGGGGTGGACTGAAGCTTTCTTT	few	TRBJ1-1	.	TRBV4-1
CASSVERTGTGYGYTF	TGTGCCAGCAGCGTAGAGAGGACCGGGACAGGGTATGGCTACACCTTC	.	TRBJ1-2	TRBD1	TRBV9
CASSPTQGALTEAFF	TGTGCCAGCAGTCCAACACAGGGGGCCCTCACTGAAGCTTTCTTT	once	TRBJ1-1	TRBD1	TRBV6-5
CASSLTPVTEAFF	TGTGCCAGCAGCTTAACGCCGGTCACTGAAGCTTTCTTT	few	TRBJ1-1	.	TRBV7-3
CASRGGPDTQYF	TGTGCCAGCAGGGGCGGGCCAGATACGCAGTATTTT	few	TRBJ2-3	.	TRBV7-8
CASRGGLHQPQHF	TGTGCCAGCAGGGGGGGGTTGCATCAGCCCCAGCATTTT	.	TRBJ1-5	.	TRBV27
CASSVVGGANEQYF	TGTGCCAGCAGCGTAGTCGGGGGGGCCAACGAGCAGTACTTC	.	TRBJ2-7	TRBD2	TRBV9
CASSGDSGTGVSYEQYF	TGCGCCAGCAGTGGAGACTCCGGGACAGGGGTCTCCTACGAGCAGTACTTC	few	TRBJ2-7	TRBD1	TRBV10-2
CASSGEGPGDTIYF	TGCGCCAGCAGTGGGGAGGGGCCCGGGGACACCATATATTTT	.	TRBJ1-3	.	TRBV10-2
CASSSPGQGAELHSYEQYF	TGTGCCAGCAGCTCACCGGGACAGGGGGCCGAACTTCACTCCTACGAGCAGTACTTC	.	TRBJ2-7	TRBD1	TRBV11-2
CASSLGGEELDTEAFF	TGTGCCAGCAGCCTGGGGGGGGAAGAGCTCGACACTGAAGCTTTCTTT	few	TRBJ1-1	.	TRBV5-4
CASSPMGTGNEKLFF	TGTGCCAGCAGCCCGATGGGGACAGGGAATGAAAAACTGTTTTTT	.	TRBJ1-4	TRBD1	TRBV6-5
CASSHEVGGSGNTIYF	TGCGCCAGCAGCCACGAAGTGGGGGGTTCTGGAAACACCATATATTTT	.	TRBJ1-3	.	TRBV5-1
CASSIGGQQINSPLHF	TGTGCCAGTAGTATAGGGGGACAGCAGATCAATTCACCCCTCCACTTT	.	TRBJ1-6	TRBD1	TRBV19
CASSQGGGNTQYF	TGCGCCAGCAGCCAAGGAGGAGGGAATACGCAGTATTTT	.	TRBJ2-3	.	TRBV4-3
CASSLTSGGKGYYEQYF	TGTGCCAGCAGCTTGACTAGCGGGGGAAAGGGTTACTACGAGCAGTACTTC	.	TRBJ2-7	TRBD2	TRBV7-2
CASSSAGSYNEQFF	TGTGCCAGCAGCTCCGCAGGCTCCTACAATGAGCAGTTCTTC	few	TRBJ2-1	.	TRBV5-4
CASSVGISGGETGELFF	TGTGCCAGCAGCGTAGGAATTAGCGGGGGGGAAACCGGGGAGCTGTTTTTT	.	TRBJ2-2	TRBD2	TRBV9
CASSIIPGTEGNSPLHF	TGTGCCAGTAGTATAATACCCGGGACAGAGGGTAATTCACCCCTCCACTTT	.	TRBJ1-6	TRBD1	TRBV19
CASSGRGGLYPYNEQFF	TGTGCCAGCAGTGGGCGGGGGGGCCTCTACCCCTACAATGAGCAGTTCTTC	.	TRBJ2-1	TRBD2	TRBV2
CASSSPSGGDYGYTF	TGTGCCAGCAGTTCCCCCTCAGGGGGCGACTATGGCTACACCTTC	.	TRBJ1-2	TRBD1	TRBV6-6
CASSTGQGTEKLFF	TGCGCCAGCAGCACGGGACAGGGAACCGAAAAACTGTTTTTT	.	TRBJ1-4	TRBD1	TRBV10-1
CASSGTGEEKLFF	TGTGCCAGCAGCGGGACAGGGGAAGAAAAACTGTTTTTT	.	TRBJ1-4	TRBD1	TRBV28
CASSFSPTENTEAFF	TGCGCCAGCAGCTTCTCCCCGACAGAGAACACTGAAGCTTTCTTT	.	TRBJ1-1	.	TRBV5-1
CAWRRSGRSSYEQYF	TGTGCCTGGAGAAGGTCGGGGAGGAGCTCCTACGAGCAGTACTTC	.	TRBJ2-7	.	TRBV30
CSVSTGSGNTIYF	TGCAGCGTATCGACAGGGTCTGGAAACACCATATATTTT	.	TRBJ1-3	TRBD1	TRBV29-1
CASSLGTSGGTDTQYF	TGCGCCAGCAGCTTGGGGACTAGCGGGGGCACAGATACGCAGTATTTT	few	TRBJ2-3	TRBD2	TRBV5-1
CASSLRTSGEGTGELFF	TGTGCCAGCAGTCTCCGGACTAGCGGGGAAGGCACCGGGGAGCTGTTTTTT	.	TRBJ2-2	TRBD2	TRBV7-2
CASSDRQGDTEAFF	TGTGCCAGCAGCGACCGACAGGGCGACACTGAAGCTTTCTTT	few	TRBJ1-1	TRBD1	TRBV13